The rows below give T cell receptor beta chains drawn from one sample of a study of post-analysis software for immune sequencing data. One entry per CDR3 protein, called by TCRdb with MiXCR from the PCR reads. The sample records some 370,000 distinct CDR3 sequences, approximately 33% being singletons. Sequenced sample: blood. These receptors all stem from a girl aged 5 to 17 with multiple sclerosis. The CDR3 runs from the conserved cysteine through the conserved F or W. A D gene is named only where the DNA matches it firmly. Size values are once, few and many counts, or a class for expanded clones, and some rows have none.

j_call: TRBJ1-4; clone_size: -; v_call: TRBV20-1; d_call: TRBD1; cdr3_nt: TGCAGTGCTGCCGGGACAGACAATGAAAAACTGTTTTTT; cdr3_aa: CSAAGTDNEKLFF
j_call: TRBJ1-1; clone_size: -; v_call: TRBV20-1; d_call: TRBD1; cdr3_nt: TGCAGCGCCGACAGGGGGCGCGATACTGAAGCTTTCTTT; cdr3_aa: CSADRGRDTEAFF
j_call: TRBJ2-7; clone_size: -; v_call: TRBV4-1; d_call: -; cdr3_nt: TGCGCCAGCAGCCAAGATGGCAGGGTCCTCGGCGAGCAGTACTTC; cdr3_aa: CASSQDGRVLGEQYF
j_call: TRBJ2-1; clone_size: -; v_call: TRBV12-3/TRBV12-4; d_call: -; cdr3_nt: TGTGCCAGCCGTCAGTCGGGTGAGCAGTTCTTC; cdr3_aa: CASRQSGEQFF
j_call: TRBJ2-2; clone_size: -; v_call: TRBV4-3; d_call: -; cdr3_nt: TGCGCCAGCAGCCCCCAGGCGGCGAACACCGGGGAGCTGTTTTTT; cdr3_aa: CASSPQAANTGELFF
j_call: TRBJ2-6; clone_size: -; v_call: TRBV6-1; d_call: TRBD1; cdr3_nt: TGTGCCAGCAGTCGGACAGGGGTTCGCTCTGGGGCCAACGTCCTGACTTTC; cdr3_aa: CASSRTGVRSGANVLTF
j_call: TRBJ2-5; clone_size: few; v_call: TRBV7-9; d_call: -; cdr3_nt: TGTGCCAGCAGCTACCCCTGGGGGGACGAGACCCAGTACTTC; cdr3_aa: CASSYPWGDETQYF
j_call: TRBJ1-4; clone_size: -; v_call: TRBV12-3/TRBV12-4; d_call: -; cdr3_nt: TGTGCCAGCAGTCCTCATACAACTAATGAAAAACTGTTTTTT; cdr3_aa: CASSPHTTNEKLFF
j_call: TRBJ1-2; clone_size: -; v_call: TRBV7-3; d_call: -; cdr3_nt: TGTGCCAGCAGCTTAAGGAACTTAGAGGGCTACACCTTC; cdr3_aa: CASSLRNLEGYTF
j_call: TRBJ1-6; clone_size: few; v_call: TRBV6-6; d_call: TRBD1; cdr3_nt: TGTGCCAGCAGTTACTCGACAGGGGGATCCTATAATTCACCCCTCCACTTT; cdr3_aa: CASSYSTGGSYNSPLHF
j_call: TRBJ1-6; clone_size: many; v_call: TRBV6-1; d_call: -; cdr3_nt: TGTGCCACGACAATGGCTGAGGATTCACCCCTCCACTTT; cdr3_aa: CATTMAEDSPLHF
j_call: TRBJ1-1; clone_size: -; v_call: TRBV9; d_call: TRBD1; cdr3_nt: TGTGCCAGCAGCGTAGGAGGGGGACAGCGGAACACTGAAGCTTTCTTT; cdr3_aa: CASSVGGGQRNTEAFF
j_call: TRBJ2-7; clone_size: few; v_call: TRBV7-2; d_call: -; cdr3_nt: TGTGCCAGCAGCACCGGCGGGGAGAGGTACGAGCAGTACTTC; cdr3_aa: CASSTGGERYEQYF
j_call: TRBJ2-3; clone_size: few; v_call: TRBV5-1; d_call: -; cdr3_nt: TGCGCCAGTAGGCAGGATGGTGGGGATACGCAGTATTTT; cdr3_aa: CASRQDGGDTQYF
j_call: TRBJ2-1; clone_size: few; v_call: TRBV20-1; d_call: TRBD2; cdr3_nt: TGCAGTGCTAAGACTAGCGGGGTCTACAATGAGCAGTTCTTC; cdr3_aa: CSAKTSGVYNEQFF
j_call: TRBJ2-6; clone_size: -; v_call: TRBV7-8; d_call: TRBD1; cdr3_nt: TGTGCCAGCAGCTTGTCTTCCTCCGGGACAGGGATTTTCTCTGGGGCCAACGTCCTGACTTTC; cdr3_aa: CASSLSSSGTGIFSGANVLTF
j_call: TRBJ2-3; clone_size: -; v_call: TRBV20-1; d_call: -; cdr3_nt: TGCAGTGCCTACGAAACTAGCATGTCTACAGATACGCAGTATTTT; cdr3_aa: CSAYETSMSTDTQYF
j_call: TRBJ1-2; clone_size: -; v_call: TRBV7-2; d_call: -; cdr3_nt: TGTGCCAGCAGCTTAGGGGCAGGTGATGGCTACACCTTC; cdr3_aa: CASSLGAGDGYTF
j_call: TRBJ2-5; clone_size: -; v_call: TRBV10-3; d_call: -; cdr3_nt: TGTGCCATCAGTGAGGACCGGGTCCAAGAGACCCAGTACTTC; cdr3_aa: CAISEDRVQETQYF
j_call: TRBJ1-2; clone_size: -; v_call: TRBV28; d_call: -; cdr3_nt: TGTGCCGGCAGTTTAAGGGGACACTACTATGGCTACACCTTC; cdr3_aa: CAGSLRGHYYGYTF
j_call: TRBJ1-2; clone_size: few; v_call: TRBV28; d_call: -; cdr3_nt: TGTGCCAGCAGTTCCAGTGCCTATGGCTACACCTTC; cdr3_aa: CASSSSAYGYTF
j_call: TRBJ2-6; clone_size: -; v_call: TRBV5-1; d_call: TRBD1; cdr3_nt: TGCGCCAGCAGCTTGGCTACATTCAGGGGGCGACGGTCCGGGGCCAACGTCCTGACTTTC; cdr3_aa: CASSLATFRGRRSGANVLTF
j_call: TRBJ1-4; clone_size: few; v_call: TRBV3-1; d_call: -; cdr3_nt: TGTGCCAGCAGCGAAACAACTGTCAGGGAGAAACTGTTTTTT; cdr3_aa: CASSETTVREKLFF
j_call: TRBJ2-3; clone_size: -; v_call: TRBV28; d_call: TRBD2; cdr3_nt: TGTGCCAGCAGTTTAGGGACTAGCCGCTTTACTGATACGCAGTATTTT; cdr3_aa: CASSLGTSRFTDTQYF
j_call: TRBJ2-7; clone_size: -; v_call: TRBV29-1; d_call: TRBD1; cdr3_nt: TGCAGCGTTGACCCGACAGGGCTGGGGGCCGAGCAGTACTTC; cdr3_aa: CSVDPTGLGAEQYF
j_call: TRBJ2-1; clone_size: few; v_call: TRBV5-6; d_call: -; cdr3_nt: TGTGCCAGCAGCTCCTTTGGGGTCGGGGATGAGCAGTTCTTC; cdr3_aa: CASSSFGVGDEQFF
j_call: TRBJ1-1; clone_size: -; v_call: TRBV18; d_call: -; cdr3_nt: TGTGCCAGCTCACTTTCCGGGGGAGAGGAAACTGAAGCTTTCTTT; cdr3_aa: CASSLSGGEETEAFF
j_call: TRBJ1-2; clone_size: -; v_call: TRBV12-3/TRBV12-4; d_call: -; cdr3_nt: TGTGCCAGCAGTATACAGGGACCCTACTCCTATGGCTACACCTTC; cdr3_aa: CASSIQGPYSYGYTF
j_call: TRBJ1-1; clone_size: -; v_call: TRBV5-1; d_call: TRBD1; cdr3_nt: TGCGCCAGCCGCCCGACAGGGGAGGATACTGAAGCTTTCTTT; cdr3_aa: CASRPTGEDTEAFF
j_call: TRBJ2-5; clone_size: -; v_call: TRBV12-3/TRBV12-4; d_call: -; cdr3_nt: TGTACCAGCAGACCGGACATCCAAGAGACCCAGTACTTC; cdr3_aa: CTSRPDIQETQYF
j_call: TRBJ1-1; clone_size: -; v_call: TRBV9; d_call: -; cdr3_nt: TGTGCCAGCAGGCCGACATTGAACACTGAAGCTTTCTTT; cdr3_aa: CASRPTLNTEAFF
j_call: TRBJ1-1; clone_size: few; v_call: TRBV11-2; d_call: -; cdr3_nt: TGTGCCAGCAGCTTAGTGGCGACACCGAACACTGAAGCTTTCTTT; cdr3_aa: CASSLVATPNTEAFF
j_call: TRBJ2-3; clone_size: -; v_call: TRBV3-1; d_call: -; cdr3_nt: TGTGCCAGCAGCCCAAAGGGGATCGCGCAGTATTTT; cdr3_aa: CASSPKGIAQYF
j_call: TRBJ1-4; clone_size: -; v_call: TRBV20-1; d_call: -; cdr3_nt: TGCAGTGCGCCAAACCCAGGTTTAACCGAAAAACGGTTTTTT; cdr3_aa: CSAPNPGLTEKRFF
j_call: TRBJ1-2; clone_size: -; v_call: TRBV4-3; d_call: TRBD1; cdr3_nt: TGCGCCAGCAGCCAAGCCCATGCCACAGGGGACTCGGGCTACACCTTC; cdr3_aa: CASSQAHATGDSGYTF
j_call: TRBJ2-7; clone_size: -; v_call: TRBV12-3/TRBV12-4; d_call: -; cdr3_nt: TGTGCCAGCAAGTTCGGGCGGAACTCCTACGAGCAGTACTTC; cdr3_aa: CASKFGRNSYEQYF
j_call: TRBJ1-5; clone_size: -; v_call: TRBV20-1; d_call: -; cdr3_nt: TGCAGTGCTGGGGCAGGGGTCAATCAGCCCCAGCATTTT; cdr3_aa: CSAGAGVNQPQHF
j_call: TRBJ1-1; clone_size: -; v_call: TRBV12-5; d_call: -; cdr3_nt: TGTGCTAGTGGAGTCGATGGGGTCGGAGAGACTTTCTTT; cdr3_aa: CASGVDGVGETFF
j_call: TRBJ2-1; clone_size: once; v_call: TRBV30; d_call: -; cdr3_nt: TGTGCCTGGAGTTTGAGGGGAAATGAGCAGTTCTTC; cdr3_aa: CAWSLRGNEQFF
j_call: TRBJ2-1; clone_size: -; v_call: TRBV24-1; d_call: -; cdr3_nt: TGTGCCACCAGTGATGGGAAGGAAGGGATCCATTGGAGCTCCTACAATGAGCAGTTCTTC; cdr3_aa: CATSDGKEGIHWSSYNEQFF
j_call: TRBJ2-6; clone_size: -; v_call: TRBV6-5; d_call: -; cdr3_nt: TGTGCCAGCAGTTCACTCTCTGGGGCCAACGTCCTGACTTTC; cdr3_aa: CASSSLSGANVLTF
j_call: TRBJ1-2; clone_size: -; v_call: TRBV12-3/TRBV12-4; d_call: TRBD1; cdr3_nt: TGTGCCAGCACCTTAGGACAGGGCGGTGGCTACACCTTC; cdr3_aa: CASTLGQGGGYTF
j_call: TRBJ2-6; clone_size: -; v_call: TRBV7-8; d_call: -; cdr3_nt: TGTGCCAGCACCGCTGGGGCCAACGTCCCGACTTTC; cdr3_aa: CASTAGANVPTF
j_call: TRBJ2-1; clone_size: few; v_call: TRBV4-1; d_call: -; cdr3_nt: TGCGCCAGCAGCCACGGGGGAAATGAGCGGTTCTTC; cdr3_aa: CASSHGGNERFF
j_call: TRBJ2-1; clone_size: -; v_call: TRBV9; d_call: TRBD2; cdr3_nt: TGTGCCAGCAGCGTAGTTGGCGGGGGGGCCCCGGGGAATGAGCAGTTCTTC; cdr3_aa: CASSVVGGGAPGNEQFF
j_call: TRBJ2-3; clone_size: -; v_call: TRBV28; d_call: TRBD2; cdr3_nt: TGTGCCAGCACCCTAGCGGGGGGACTTGGATATACGCAGTATTTT; cdr3_aa: CASTLAGGLGYTQYF
j_call: TRBJ2-7; clone_size: -; v_call: TRBV12-3/TRBV12-4; d_call: -; cdr3_nt: TGTGCCAGCAGCGGACATGTGTCATCCTACGAGCAGTACTTC; cdr3_aa: CASSGHVSSYEQYF
j_call: TRBJ1-5; clone_size: -; v_call: TRBV18; d_call: -; cdr3_nt: TGTGCCAGCTCACCAGGTAATCAGCCCCAGCATTTT; cdr3_aa: CASSPGNQPQHF
j_call: TRBJ1-2; clone_size: few; v_call: TRBV4-3; d_call: -; cdr3_nt: TGCGCCAGCAGCCAAGACACGGGACGGAATTATGGCTACACCTTC; cdr3_aa: CASSQDTGRNYGYTF